The next 9 T cell receptor beta chains were all read from a single sample in a study of T cells in Graves' hyperthyroidism and ophthalmopathy. It was RNA transcripts that yielded the amplified TCR beta CDR3 regions. TCR CDR3 regions were first amplified by RT-PCR with HTBI primers. TCRdb re-analysed the multiplex PCR reads in MiXCR, keeping a single row per CDR3 protein. The top ten clones hold 3.8% of a sample with fewer than 700,000 distinct CDR3 sequences, roughly 16% of them seen once. Sequenced sample: blood. The receptors were gathered from a woman in her thirties with Graves' hyperthyroidism.

This clonotype was observed at least ten times. The V gene is TRBV6-1, the J gene TRBJ2-3, with D possibly matching TRBD2 (5 bases). Germline V gene lookup returns CDR1 MNHNS and CDR2 SASEGT. The V end was cut by 4 bases, the J end by 0 bases, with 8 bases between. CDR3 length equals 14 residues. The CDR3 coding sequence is TGTGCCAGCAGTGCATGGGAGAGCACAGATACGCAGTATTTT. It yields the protein CASSAWESTDTQYF.

The V gene is TRBV9, the J gene TRBJ2-3, with TRBD1 matching 10 bases. CDR3 size: 14 residues. J was trimmed by 6 bases and V by 2 bases; bases with no gene match: 3. Germline assignment: CDR1 SGDLS and CDR2 YYNGEE. The CDR3: CASSVRDRGDTQYF. In nucleotides, the CDR3 is TGTGCCAGCAGCGTGCGGGACAGGGGTGATACGCAGTATTTT.

This clonotype was counted between two and nine times. The junction and the germline gene differ at one end; a read error may be behind it. This chain connects TRBV15 to TRBJ2-1; D is unclear. The V gene's germline CDR1 is LNHNV and CDR2 YYDKDF (reference sequence). The CDR3 extends over 11 amino acids. CDR3 in amino acids: CATSGDGEQFF. The CDR3 DNA reads TGTGCCACCAGCGGAGATGGTGAGCAGTTCTTC. The whole variable domain, filled in from reference TRBV15 and TRBJ2-1, reads DAMVIQNPRYQVTQFGKPVTLSCSQTLNHNVMYWYQQKSSQAPKLLFHYYDKDFNNEADTPDNFQSRRPNTSFCFLDIRSPGLGDTAMYLCATSGDGEQFFGPGTRLTVL.

The chain has TRBV20-1 and TRBJ1-6; D is ambiguous. This CDR3 is built from 15 residues. V lost 3 bases and J 8 bases, leaving 17 bases between the germline ends. CDR1 is DFQATT and CDR2 is SNEGSKA in the germline V gene (reference sequence). This CDR3 is CSASMRTGADSPLHF. Here the CDR3 DNA reads TGCAGTGCTAGTATGAGGACGGGAGCGGATTCACCCCTCCACTTT.

The chain combines TRBV28 with TRBJ1-2, with TRBD1 matching 9 bases. Germline V lookup: CDR1 MDHEN, CDR2 SYDVKM. CDR3 length equals 17 residues. With 6 bases clipped from V and 6 bases from J, the junction kept 17 bases outside the gene matches. The CDR3 region has the DNA TGTGCCAGCAGGGTACAGGGGGCCGGCGGGGGAGGCGATGGCTACACCTTC. Its translation: CASRVQGAGGGGDGYTF.

This clonotype was counted ten times or more. J is TRBJ2-1 and V is TRBV30, with a weak D call TRBD2 (6 bases). Germline CDR1 is GTSNPN and CDR2 is SVGIG (reference sequence). CDR3 length equals 13 residues. V dropped 4 bases and J dropped 2 bases, with 9 bases sitting between them. Here the CDR3 DNA reads TGTGCCTGGAAGGCGGGACCCTACAATGAGCAGTTCTTC. Amino acid sequence: CAWKAGPYNEQFF. The full variable domain, rest sourced from reference TRBV30 and TRBJ2-1, is SQTIHQWPATLVQPVGSPLSLECTVEGTSNPNLYWYRQAAGRGLQLLFYSVGIGQISSEVPQNLSASRPQDRQFILSSKKLLLSDSGFYLCAWKAGPYNEQFFGPGTRLTVL.

The rearrangement links TRBV11-2 to TRBJ2-2; 13 bases align to TRBD2. Per the germline V gene, CDR1 is SGHAT and CDR2 is FQNNGV. CDR3 length: 17 amino acids. J lost 7 bases, V lost 1 base, and 6 bases had no gene match. CDR3 nucleotide sequence: TGTGCCAGCAGCTTAGGGACTAGCGGGAGAAAAAGCGGGGAGCTGTTTTTT. Its protein is CASSLGTSGRKSGELFF.

This clonotype was seen at least ten times. DNA of the CDR3: TGCGCCAGCAGCTGGGGGGCCAGCAGCTTAAGGGGGAACACTGAAGCTTTCTTT. This translates into CASSWGASSLRGNTEAFF. The V and J genes are TRBV5-1 and TRBJ1-1; perhaps TRBD1 as D (6 bases). The germline CDR1 and CDR2 sequences are SGHRS and YFSETQ. This CDR3 has 18 amino acids. Deletions cut 3 bases from V and 1 base from J, with 22 bases between.

Written as DNA, the CDR3 is TGTGCCAGCTCACAGGACAGGGGCCGATCCTACAATGAGCAGTTCTTC. Encoded protein: CASSQDRGRSYNEQFF. V usage is TRBV18 and J usage is TRBJ2-1, with TRBD1 matching over 9 bases. Germline CDR1 reads KGHSH; CDR2 reads LQKENI. Trimming at V came to 4 bases and at J to 1 base, leaving 5 bases not matched to a gene. This CDR3 contains 16 residues.